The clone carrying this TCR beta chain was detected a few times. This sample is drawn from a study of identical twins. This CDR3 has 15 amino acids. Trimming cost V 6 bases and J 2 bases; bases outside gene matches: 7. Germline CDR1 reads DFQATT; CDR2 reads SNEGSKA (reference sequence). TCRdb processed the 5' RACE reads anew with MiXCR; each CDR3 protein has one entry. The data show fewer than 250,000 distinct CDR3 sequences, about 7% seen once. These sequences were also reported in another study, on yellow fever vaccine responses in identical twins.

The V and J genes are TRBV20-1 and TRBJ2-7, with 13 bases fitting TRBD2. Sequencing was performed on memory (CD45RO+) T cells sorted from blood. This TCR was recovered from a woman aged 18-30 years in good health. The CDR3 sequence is CSARTSGRLTYEQYF. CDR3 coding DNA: TGCAGTGCCAGGACTAGCGGGAGACTAACCTACGAGCAGTACTTC.